These T cell receptor beta chains were read from a single sample in a study of T cell repertoires in cytomegalovirus infection. Antigens of these TCRs are unknown. TCRdb re-derived calls from the reads in MiXCR, one entry per CDR3 protein. The data contain approximately 990,000 distinct CDR3 sequences, around 30% of them singletons. The source was cultured CD8+ T cells from PBMCs, collected from culture after CMV antigen stimulation. Every receptor here comes from a human donor in good health (CMV status not recorded). Some clones in this sample may be carry-over from other donors' samples. Each CDR3 is given with its conserved first and last residue. Fields, in order: V gene, clone size, J gene, D gene, CDR3 protein. The D gene is left open where the match is weak. The size of a clone is reported for some rows only, either as once, few or many, or as a class for expanded clones.

>TRBV11-2|NA|TRBJ2-5|NA
CASSFLDREGETQYF
>TRBV2|NA|TRBJ2-2|NA
CASLGGRGSGGELFF
>TRBV7-9|many|TRBJ2-1|NA
CASSLSDEQFF
>TRBV7-9|NA|TRBJ2-4|NA
CASRGSEAAGIQYF
>TRBV27|few|TRBJ2-1|NA
CASSPRGFNEQFF
>TRBV29-1|NA|TRBJ2-2|NA
CSVEYPRYTGELFF
>TRBV9|few|TRBJ1-5|TRBD1
CASSVGGTGGQPQHF
>TRBV2|NA|TRBJ2-1|TRBD2
CASSPGLAGGFSPEQFF
>TRBV6-5|NA|TRBJ1-1|NA
CASSYKRVGYTEAFF
>TRBV7-9|few|TRBJ1-1|NA
CASSVNSKEAFF
>TRBV27|NA|TRBJ2-5|NA
CASSPRKYQETQYF
>TRBV7-8|many|TRBJ1-6|NA
CASSLVEGGGANYNSPLHF
>TRBV6-6|NA|TRBJ2-2|TRBD1
CASSPVLLGTVNTGELFF
>TRBV12-3/TRBV12-4|many|TRBJ2-7|TRBD1
CASSPRDRVIEQYF
>TRBV7-9|NA|TRBJ1-2|TRBD1
CASSTPDRANYGYTF
>TRBV27|NA|TRBJ1-5|NA
CASSLVARGQPQHF
>TRBV19|few|TRBJ1-2|TRBD1
CASSILRDRGLYGYTF
>TRBV12-3/TRBV12-4|few|TRBJ1-2|NA
CASRPEGVNYGYTF
>TRBV7-6|NA|TRBJ1-1|NA
CASSSARPEAFF
>TRBV4-3|many|TRBJ1-2|NA
CASSQDYRQAANYGYTF
>TRBV7-2|many|TRBJ2-2|NA
CATPKPGQTGELFF
>TRBV12-3/TRBV12-4|NA|TRBJ2-7|NA
CASSLSGLNEQYF
>TRBV7-3|few|TRBJ1-1|TRBD1
CASSLGDSPLAEAFF
>TRBV4-1|few|TRBJ1-1|NA
CASSRRLTTEAFF
>TRBV24-1|few|TRBJ2-1|TRBD2
CATSDLRLAGEENNEQFF
>TRBV19|few|TRBJ1-1|NA
CASSIRDGTEEAFF
>TRBV15|NA|TRBJ1-3|TRBD1
CATTLGGVGNTIYF
>TRBV20-1|NA|TRBJ1-1|NA
CSASRATEAFF
>TRBV7-6|NA|TRBJ2-1|NA
CASSPIPIKDNEQFF
>TRBV19|few|TRBJ2-1|NA
CATSVRENNEQFF
>TRBV12-3/TRBV12-4|many|TRBJ1-4|NA
CASTLNREKLFF
>TRBV6-1|NA|TRBJ2-1|TRBD1
CASSPSGTGGFF
>TRBV6-2/TRBV6-3|NA|TRBJ1-2|NA
CASSYQLGGYGYTF
>TRBV7-7|NA|TRBJ2-1|NA
CASSLALGLRVNEQFF
>TRBV7-2|few|TRBJ1-3|NA
CASSPRGGGNTIYF
>TRBV12-3/TRBV12-4|NA|TRBJ2-1|TRBD2
CASSGNNGSGAEAYNEQFF
>TRBV7-2|many|TRBJ1-4|TRBD1
CASSAGQFNEKLFF
>TRBV7-2|many|TRBJ2-2|NA
CASSFRNTGELFF
>TRBV6-1|NA|TRBJ2-7|NA
CASSEEGAGSYEQYF
>TRBV20-1|many|TRBJ1-6|NA
CSARDPGTSNNSPLHF
>TRBV29-1|NA|TRBJ1-2|TRBD1
CSSSDRDGYTF
>TRBV5-3|once|TRBJ2-5|NA
CASSPPGWETQYF
>TRBV7-2|many|TRBJ1-1|NA
CASSLDSRWGHTEAFF
>TRBV12-3/TRBV12-4|few|TRBJ2-1|NA
CASTRTNPPYNEQFF